The source of this T cell receptor (beta chain) is a study of OX40 agonist ivuxolimab in advanced cancers. Study overall: Cancers in dose escalation were hepatocellular, melanoma, renal cell and head and neck.

Study-wide results and caveats: Both blood CD4+ and CD8+ T cells showed clonal growth by week 6 at 0.1 to 3.0 mg/kg.

This clone has a single count. The antigen is unknown. Sequencing was performed with immunoSEQ multiplex PCR; in TCRdb, only in-frame clones are kept and a portion is missing. Of about 20,000 clones listed, roughly 85% are singletons. This CDR3 has 18 residues. Germline V gives CDR1 SEHNR, CDR2 FQNEAQ (reference sequence). The junction had 15 bases not matched to a gene; V was cut back by 5 bases and J by 3 bases. This sequence was found in an adult with an advanced solid tumor such as melanoma, head and neck, liver or kidney cancer. The rearrangement joins TRBV7-9 to TRBJ1-1; 10 nucleotides align to TRBD1. The specimen comprised CD4+ or CD8+ T cells sorted from blood, sampled in a trial of the OX40 agonist ivuxolimab. CDR3 sequence (DNA): TGTGCCAGCAGCAACCCGACAGGGGGCTCGCCGGTGGACACTGAAGCTTTCTTT. Translated, it gives CASSNPTGGSPVDTEAFF.